This record looks at one TCR beta chain sequence and its context. This sample stems from a study of blood T cell repertoires in COVID-19. Profiling relied on immunoSEQ multiplex PCR, and the TCRdb table lists in-frame clones only, not all of them. The sample yields about 250,000 clones, 80% to 85% seen once. The V gene end was trimmed by 7 bases and the J gene end by 6 bases; junction bases not matched to a gene: 12. Germline V CDR1 and CDR2: SGHNT, YYREEE (reference sequence). The CDR3 contains 14 residues. Sequences were obtained from peripheral blood. This chain uses TRBV5-4 with TRBJ2-7, with TRBD1 identical over 8 bases. The receptor was isolated from a person aged 65 to 79 with COVID-19, enrolled during active disease. The CDR3 region has the DNA TGTGCCAGCTCTCGGACAGGGAAGTGGAGCGAGCAGTACTTC. Protein: CASSRTGKWSEQYF.